This T cell receptor beta chain emerged from a study of somatic mutations in cytotoxic T cells in rheumatoid arthritis (dated by TCRdb to the late 2010s). Background on the whole study: Right after diagnosis and prior to the start of any treatment, 25 to 30 ml EDTA of peripheral blood was drawn from patients. Some V beta antibody-stained T-cell populations were flow-sorted on a FACSAria II or Sony SH800 at nearly 100% purity, and sorted V beta1+ cells also underwent TCRB sequencing. In newly diagnosed rheumatoid arthritis without treatment, the study examined if expanded CD8+ T-cell clones harbor somatic mutations, relying on TCRB deep sequencing to characterize clonality. For 65 rheumatoid arthritis patients and roughly 22 healthy controls, TCRB deep sequencing was carried out. The median ages of the patient and control groups were essentially identical.

The CDR3 sequence holds 15 residues, the cysteine and phenylalanine included. Only CDR3 DNA remains: 45 bases, in frame from the first base. The germline V gene (reference sequence) sets CDR1 to MNHEY and CDR2 to SMNVEV. V is trimmed back by 4 bases and J by 5 bases, and the junction contains 9 bases that no gene match accounts for. TCRB CDR3 sequencing used the immunoSEQ assay on genomic DNA. The authors' pipeline ran thus. When patient CD8+ clones exceeding 1% were checked against published virus-specific TCRB sequences, only a few matched. The analyses included only productive TCRB rearrangements. Clonality was calculated as a Shannon entropy-based productive clonality index, and a clone was defined by a unique TCRB CDR3 sequence. To calculate repertoire overlap between two samples, the template counts of each clone were considered relative to each sample's total templates. V-gene usage measured by flow cytometry correlated with TCRB sequencing V-gene usage, with a Spearman r of roughly 0.67. TCRdb's version of the immuneACCESS table is confined to in-frame rearrangements and falls short of the full clone set. An unresolved V gene accounts for under half of the shortfall where checked; the remainder is of unknown origin. Clone size and V and J calls were adopted from that table, with D and trimming inferred from the DNA. Counted in this sample were about 9,200 clones; about 75% of them appeared once. The ten largest clones represent about a third of the sample.

Findings and caveats that apply to the study as a whole: In patients, CD8+ clonality rose with age (Spearman r ≈ 0.49), which was not the case in healthy controls. No adjustment for multiple comparisons was made for the slight TRBV07 underrepresentation in patients. The expanded CD8+ clones had unknown antigen targets, and not appearing in virus-specific databases did not rule out that they were virus-specific. In about an eighth of the roughly 65 patients, more than 20% of CD8+ cells belonged to the largest CD8+ clone, while several identical CD8+ TCRB sequences were shared between blood and synovial fluid. There was no significant difference in CD8+ T-cell clonality between rheumatoid arthritis patients and age-matched healthy controls.

About this clone: Its antigen has not been determined. No base-level quality is on record; no much larger clone is a single base apart.

On an AutoMACS, CD4+ and CD8+ cells were isolated via positive magnetic bead selection, and their purity was verified by flow cytometry. After a first flow cytometry screen using a TCR V beta antibody panel, clonal expansions were characterized through TCRB deep sequencing of sorted CD8+ fractions. Ficoll-Paque PLUS density gradient separation was used to isolate peripheral blood mononuclear cells. Using Nucleospin Tissue or Tissue XS kits, DNA was extracted from CD4-enriched, CD8-enriched or PBMC samples, with quantification by a Qubit 2.0 fluorometer. The chain uses TRBV27 and TRBJ2-5; 8 middle bases align to TRBD1. Sequencing input: CD8+ T cells sorted from blood. The clonotype comes from an adult with rheumatoid arthritis. At the DNA level, the sequence is TGTGCCAGCAGTTCTCGCAGGGGGCGCGGGGAGACCCAGTACTTC. This encodes CASSSRRGRGETQYF.